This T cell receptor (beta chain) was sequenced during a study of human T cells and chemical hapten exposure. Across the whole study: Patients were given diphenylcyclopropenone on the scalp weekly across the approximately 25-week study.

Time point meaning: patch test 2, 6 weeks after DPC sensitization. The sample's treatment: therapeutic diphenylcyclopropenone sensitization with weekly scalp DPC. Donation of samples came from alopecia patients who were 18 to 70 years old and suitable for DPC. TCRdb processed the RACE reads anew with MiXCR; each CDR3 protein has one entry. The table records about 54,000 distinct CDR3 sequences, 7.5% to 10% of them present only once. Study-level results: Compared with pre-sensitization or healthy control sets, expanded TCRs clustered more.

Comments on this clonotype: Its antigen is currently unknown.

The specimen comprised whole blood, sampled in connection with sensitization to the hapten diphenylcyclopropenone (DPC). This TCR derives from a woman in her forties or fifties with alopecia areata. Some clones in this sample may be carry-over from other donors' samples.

CDR3 DNA sequence: TGTGCCAGCAGGATGTCTAGCCAAGAGACCCAGTACTTC. Translation: CASRMSSQETQYF. The rearrangement uses TRBV6-5 and TRBJ2-5; D uncertain. Trimming pared 6 bases from V and 1 base from J, leaving 9 bases between. The CDR3 runs 13 residues. CDR1 is MNHEY and CDR2 is SVGAGI in the germline V gene.